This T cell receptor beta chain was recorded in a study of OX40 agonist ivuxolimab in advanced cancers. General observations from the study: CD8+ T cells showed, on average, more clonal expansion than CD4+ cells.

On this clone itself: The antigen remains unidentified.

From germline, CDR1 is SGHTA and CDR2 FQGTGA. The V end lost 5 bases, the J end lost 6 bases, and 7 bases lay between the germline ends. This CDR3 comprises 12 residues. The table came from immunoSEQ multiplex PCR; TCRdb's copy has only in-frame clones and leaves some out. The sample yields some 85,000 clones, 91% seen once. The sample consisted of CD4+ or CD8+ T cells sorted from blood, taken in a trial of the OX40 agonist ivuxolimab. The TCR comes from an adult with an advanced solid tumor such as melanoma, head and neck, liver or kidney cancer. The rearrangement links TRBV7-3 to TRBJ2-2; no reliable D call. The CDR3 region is CASSETAGELFF. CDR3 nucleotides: TGTGCCAGCAGCGAAACAGCCGGGGAGCTGTTTTTT.